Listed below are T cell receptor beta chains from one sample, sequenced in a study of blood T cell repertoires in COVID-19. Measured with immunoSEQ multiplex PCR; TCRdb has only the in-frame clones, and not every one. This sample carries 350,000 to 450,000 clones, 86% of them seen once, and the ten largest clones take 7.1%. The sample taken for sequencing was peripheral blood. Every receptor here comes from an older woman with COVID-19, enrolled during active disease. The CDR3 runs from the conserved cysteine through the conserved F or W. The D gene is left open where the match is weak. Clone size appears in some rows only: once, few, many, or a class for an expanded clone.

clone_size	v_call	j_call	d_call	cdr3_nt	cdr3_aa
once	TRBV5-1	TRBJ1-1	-	TGCGCCAGCAGCTTGCCCCCCTTGGAGGCTTTCTTT	CASSLPPLEAFF
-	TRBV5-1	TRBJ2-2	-	TGCGCCAGCAGCTTGGAGGGAGGGAACACCGGGGAGCTGTTTTTT	CASSLEGGNTGELFF
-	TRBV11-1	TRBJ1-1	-	TGTGCCAGCAGCTTAGAGCTAGCACAGAACACTGAAGCTTTCTTT	CASSLELAQNTEAFF
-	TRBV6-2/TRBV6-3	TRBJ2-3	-	TGTGCCAGCCGTTTAGCGGTTAGCACAGATACGCAGTATTTT	CASRLAVSTDTQYF
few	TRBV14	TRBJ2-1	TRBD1	TGTGCCAGCAGCCCCCGACAGGGGGCCTACAATGAGCAGTTCTTC	CASSPRQGAYNEQFF
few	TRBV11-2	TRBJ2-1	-	TGTGCCAGCAGCCCTGGACTACTTACCTACAATGAGCAGTTCTTC	CASSPGLLTYNEQFF
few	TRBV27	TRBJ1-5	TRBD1	TGTGCCAGCAGTTTAAGCAGGGGGAATCAGCCCCAGCATTTT	CASSLSRGNQPQHF
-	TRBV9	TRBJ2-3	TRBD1	TGTGCCAGCAGCGTAGAGATTGGGACAGCAAGCTCAGATACGCAGTATTTT	CASSVEIGTASSDTQYF
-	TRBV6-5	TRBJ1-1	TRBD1	TGTGCCAGCACCAGGACAGGGCAAAGTAAAGCTTTCTTT	CASTRTGQSKAFF
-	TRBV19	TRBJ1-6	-	TGTGCCAGTAGTACATCCGAGGGAGTCAATTCACCCCTCCACTTT	CASSTSEGVNSPLHF
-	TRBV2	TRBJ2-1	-	TGTGCCAGCAGTGAATATACCCGACTGTTCTTC	CASSEYTRLFF
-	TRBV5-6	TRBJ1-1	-	TGTGCCAGCATCGGTGGAACGGGCACTGAAGCTTTCTTT	CASIGGTGTEAFF
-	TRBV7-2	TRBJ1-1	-	TGTGCCAGCGGACCACAGGAACACACTGAAGCTTTCTTT	CASGPQEHTEAFF
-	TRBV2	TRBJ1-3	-	TGTGCCAGCAGCGTCTCTGGAAACACCATATATTTT	CASSVSGNTIYF
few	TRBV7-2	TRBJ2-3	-	TGTGCCAGCAGCTTAGTTGCGGGGGCGGGCGATACGCAGTATTTT	CASSLVAGAGDTQYF
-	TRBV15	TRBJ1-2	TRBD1	TGTGCCACCAGCAGCGGGACAGGGCCGGGCGGCTACACCTTC	CATSSGTGPGGYTF
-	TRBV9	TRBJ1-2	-	TGTGCCAGCCGTCAGGACATCACTCGGGGCTACACCTTC	CASRQDITRGYTF
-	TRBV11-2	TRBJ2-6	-	TGTGCCAGCAGCTTAGTAGCCGGTTCTGGGGCCAACGTCCTGACTTTC	CASSLVAGSGANVLTF
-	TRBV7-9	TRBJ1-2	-	TGTGCCAGCAGCTACAGGTTCGACTATGGCTACACCTTC	CASSYRFDYGYTF
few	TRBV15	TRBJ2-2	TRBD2	TGTGCCACCAGGCAAACCGGGACTAGCGTGAACACCGGGGAGCTGTTTTTT	CATRQTGTSVNTGELFF
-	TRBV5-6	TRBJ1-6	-	TGTGCCAGCAGCTTGAATGGAGGCTATAATTCACCCCTCCACTTT	CASSLNGGYNSPLHF
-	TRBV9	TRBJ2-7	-	TGTGCCAGCAGTCTGGGTGGCGGTGGGTACGAGCAGTACTTC	CASSLGGGGYEQYF
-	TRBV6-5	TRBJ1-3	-	TGTGCCAGCAGTTACTCCCAAAAAGGAGGTGGAAACACCATATATTTT	CASSYSQKGGGNTIYF
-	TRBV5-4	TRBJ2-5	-	TGTGCCAGCAGCTTGGGCGGAGGGCAAGAGACCCAGTACTTC	CASSLGGGQETQYF
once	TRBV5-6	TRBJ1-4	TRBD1	TGTGCCAGCAGCTTACAGGGGCTTACAACTAATGAAAAACTGTTTTTT	CASSLQGLTTNEKLFF
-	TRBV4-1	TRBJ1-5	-	TGCGCCAGCAGCCAAGTAGTACAGAGCAATCAGCCCCAGCATTTT	CASSQVVQSNQPQHF
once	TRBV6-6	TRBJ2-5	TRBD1	TGTGCCAGCAGTTACTCGACCCGACAGGGTCAAGAGACCCAGTACTTC	CASSYSTRQGQETQYF
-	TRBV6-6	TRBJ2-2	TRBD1	TGTGCCAGCAGGCGGACAGGGGAGAGAACCGGGGAGCTGTTTTTT	CASRRTGERTGELFF